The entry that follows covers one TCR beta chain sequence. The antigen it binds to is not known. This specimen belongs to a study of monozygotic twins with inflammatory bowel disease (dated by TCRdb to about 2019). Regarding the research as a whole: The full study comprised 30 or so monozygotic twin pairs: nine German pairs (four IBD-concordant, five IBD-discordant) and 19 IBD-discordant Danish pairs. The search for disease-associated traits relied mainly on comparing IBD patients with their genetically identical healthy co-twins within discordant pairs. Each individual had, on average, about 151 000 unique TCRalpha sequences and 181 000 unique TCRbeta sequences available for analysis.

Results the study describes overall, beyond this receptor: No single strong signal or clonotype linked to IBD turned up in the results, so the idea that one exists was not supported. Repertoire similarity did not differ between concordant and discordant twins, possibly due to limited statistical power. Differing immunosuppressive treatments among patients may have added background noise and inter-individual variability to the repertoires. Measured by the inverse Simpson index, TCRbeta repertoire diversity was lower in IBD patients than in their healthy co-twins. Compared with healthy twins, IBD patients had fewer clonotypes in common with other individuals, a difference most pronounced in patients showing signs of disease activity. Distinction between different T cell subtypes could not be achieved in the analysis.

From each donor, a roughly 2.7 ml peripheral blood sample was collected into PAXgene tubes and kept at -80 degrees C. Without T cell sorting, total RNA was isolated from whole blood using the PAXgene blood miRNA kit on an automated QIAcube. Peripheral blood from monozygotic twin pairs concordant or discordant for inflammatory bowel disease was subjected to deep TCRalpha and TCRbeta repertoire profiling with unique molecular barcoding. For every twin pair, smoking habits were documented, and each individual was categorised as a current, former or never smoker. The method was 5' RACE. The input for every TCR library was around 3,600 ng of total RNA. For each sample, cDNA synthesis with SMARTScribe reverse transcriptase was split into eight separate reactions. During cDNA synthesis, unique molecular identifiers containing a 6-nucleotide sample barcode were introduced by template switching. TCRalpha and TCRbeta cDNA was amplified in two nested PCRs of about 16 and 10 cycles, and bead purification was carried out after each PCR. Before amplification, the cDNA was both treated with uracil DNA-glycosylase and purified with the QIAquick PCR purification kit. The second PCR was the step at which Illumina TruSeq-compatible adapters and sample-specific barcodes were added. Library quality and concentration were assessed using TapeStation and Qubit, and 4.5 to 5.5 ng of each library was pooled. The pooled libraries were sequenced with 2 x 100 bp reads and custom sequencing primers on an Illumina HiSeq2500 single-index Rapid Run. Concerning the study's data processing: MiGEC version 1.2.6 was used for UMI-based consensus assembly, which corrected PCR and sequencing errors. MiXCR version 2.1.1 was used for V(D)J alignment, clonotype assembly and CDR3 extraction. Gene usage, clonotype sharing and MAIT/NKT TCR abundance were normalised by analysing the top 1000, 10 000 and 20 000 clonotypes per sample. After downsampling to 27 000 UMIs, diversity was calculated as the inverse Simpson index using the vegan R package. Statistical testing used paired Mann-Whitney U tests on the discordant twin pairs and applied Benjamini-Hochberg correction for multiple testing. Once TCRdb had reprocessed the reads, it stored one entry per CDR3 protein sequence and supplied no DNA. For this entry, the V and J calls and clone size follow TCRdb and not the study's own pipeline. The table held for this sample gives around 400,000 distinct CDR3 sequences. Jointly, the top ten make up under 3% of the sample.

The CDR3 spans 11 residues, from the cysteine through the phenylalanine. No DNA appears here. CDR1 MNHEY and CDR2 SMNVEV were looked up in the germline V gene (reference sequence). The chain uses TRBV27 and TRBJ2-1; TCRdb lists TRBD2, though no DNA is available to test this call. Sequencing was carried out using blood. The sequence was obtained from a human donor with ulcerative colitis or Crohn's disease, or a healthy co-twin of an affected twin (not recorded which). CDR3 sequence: CASSVVGVQFF.